The 14 T cell receptor beta chains listed next were all sequenced from one sample in a study of T-cell memory formation after mild COVID-19. A single record per CDR3 protein comes from TCRdb applying MiXCR to the 5' RACE reads. The profile shows about 470,000 distinct CDR3 sequences, around 25% of them singletons. The sequencing input was PBMCs or a T cell subset sorted from them (not recorded which). Receptors were obtained from an adult woman who had mild COVID-19 (a few samples of this study predate the infection). Cell type and time point are not known.

The gene calls are TRBV6-6 and TRBJ1-2, with TRBD1 as a possible D gene (5 bases). This CDR3 is 15 amino acids long. Trimming shortened V by 5 bases and J by 4 bases, and 17 bases separated the two germline ends. Germline V lookup: CDR1 MNHNY, CDR2 SVGAGI (reference sequence). CDR3 sequence: CASSPTPGASYGYTF. As DNA, the CDR3 is TGTGCCAGCAGTCCGACCCCTGGGGCTAGCTATGGCTACACCTTC.

The chain uses TRBV30 and TRBJ1-1; TRBD1 matches 8 bases. Per germline, CDR1 GTSNPN and CDR2 SVGIG (reference sequence). Unmatched junction bases numbered 3, after V lost 0 bases and J lost 6 bases. This CDR3 comprises 13 residues. CDR3 sequence (DNA): TGTGCCTGGAGTGTTGACAGGGGATCTGAAGCTTTCTTT. It encodes CAWSVDRGSEAFF.

In nucleotides, the CDR3 is TGCGCCAGCAGCTTGGAGGGTAGCGGAGCTATTCAGTACTTC. Encoded protein: CASSLEGSGAIQYF. The rearrangement joins TRBV5-1 to TRBJ2-4; D may be TRBD2 (6 bases). Per germline, CDR1 SGHRS and CDR2 YFSETQ. This CDR3 spans 14 amino acids. V was shortened by 0 bases and J by 10 bases, with 14 bases between the two germline ends. Full variable domain (missing parts from reference TRBV5-1 and TRBJ2-4): KAGVTQTPRYLIKTRGQQVTLSCSPISGHRSVSWYQQTPGQGLQFLFEYFSETQRNKGNFPGRFSGRQFSNSRSEMNVSTLELGDSALYLCASSLEGSGAIQYFGAGTRLSVL.

This clonotype showed up just a few times. V gene TRBV25-1 combines with J gene TRBJ1-1, with D uncertain. Trimming shortened V by 5 bases and J by 1 base, and 11 bases separated the two germline ends. The CDR3 is 14 residues long. Germline loops: CDR1 MGHDK, CDR2 SYGVNS. CDR3 bases: TGTGCCAGCAGTTCAAGACCGACGAACACTGAAGCTTTCTTT. It specifies CASSSRPTNTEAFF.

CDR3 nucleotides: TGCGCCAGCAGCTGGGGACAGAGCATGAACACTGAAGCTTTCTTT. As protein: CASSWGQSMNTEAFF. The chain recombines TRBV5-1 with TRBJ1-1, with 7 bases lining up with TRBD1. Germline values: CDR1 SGHRS, CDR2 YFSETQ. V trimming: 3 bases; J trimming: 0 bases; junction bases outside the gene matches: 5. This CDR3 spans 15 amino acids.

This clonotype was seen a few times. V gene TRBV4-2 combines with J gene TRBJ2-3; TRBD2 aligns across 11 bases. The CDR3 is 16 amino acids. J gave up 1 base and V 4 bases, and 4 bases lay outside the gene matches. CDR1 and CDR2 (germline): LGHNA, YNFKEQ. The CDR3 region has the DNA TGTGCCAGCAGCCCGAAGACTAGCGGGGGCACAGATACGCAGTATTTT. It specifies CASSPKTSGGTDTQYF.

This clonotype was observed a few times. The chain combines TRBV10-3 with TRBJ2-1, with D tentatively TRBD1 (5 bases). This CDR3 has 14 amino acids. CDR1 and CDR2 from the germline V gene are ENHRY and SYGVKD. Trimming left V 7 bases short and J 4 bases short, with 14 bases between. The DNA for the CDR3 is TGTGCCATCACTACAGACAGCACTTACAATGAGCAGTTCTTC. Amino acids: CAITTDSTYNEQFF.

This clonotype was seen at least ten times. This sequence joins TRBV5-4 and TRBJ1-2; D uncertain. This CDR3 comprises 14 residues. Per germline, CDR1 SGHNT and CDR2 YYREEE (reference sequence). V was pared by 2 bases and J by 0 bases, with 8 bases between. The CDR3 nucleotides read TGTGCCAGCAGCTTTAAGGGATCTAACTATGGCTACACCTTC. This encodes CASSFKGSNYGYTF.

The rearrangement joins TRBV7-9 to TRBJ1-5, with TRBD1 matching over 7 bases. V was clipped by 0 bases and J by 0 bases; unmatched bases: 8. This CDR3 is 18 amino acids long. In germline, CDR1 is SEHNR, CDR2 FQNEAQ (reference sequence). The CDR3 DNA sequence: TGTGCCAGCAGCTTAGCGACCCATCGGGACAGTAGCAATCAGCCCCAGCATTTT. It encodes CASSLATHRDSSNQPQHF.

The chain employs TRBV15 and TRBJ1-1; no clear D gene. V shed 1 base and J shed 2 bases, with 5 bases lying between them. The CDR3 extends over 13 amino acids. Germline CDR1 is LNHNV and CDR2 is YYDKDF (reference sequence). The CDR3 DNA reads TGTGCCACCAGCAGAGCAGGTAACACTGAAGCTTTCTTT. It specifies CATSRAGNTEAFF.

The V call is TRBV6-2 or TRBV6-3, the J call TRBJ1-5, with TRBD1 as a possible D gene (6 bases). The germline V gene encodes CDR1 MNHEY and CDR2 SVGEGT. The CDR3 is made up of 14 amino acids. The V end was cut by 2 bases, the J end by 5 bases, with 10 bases between. DNA for the CDR3: TGTGCCAGCAGTTACGGACAGACACATCAGCCCCAGCATTTT. Translated, it gives CASSYGQTHQPQHF.

This clonotype occurred a few times. The chain employs TRBV29-1 and TRBJ2-7, with D perhaps matching TRBD1 or TRBD2 (5 bases each). Trimming pared 6 bases from V and 6 bases from J, leaving 21 bases between. Germline V gives CDR1 SQVTM, CDR2 ANQGSEA. The CDR3 is 14 amino acids. The CDR3 nucleotides read TGCAGCGTAAATCCGGTGGGCTCAGGGAGCGAGCAGTACTTC. It codes for CSVNPVGSGSEQYF.

This rearrangement joins TRBV4-2 to TRBJ1-2; the D gene is possibly TRBD1 (6 bases). With 5 bases removed from V and 2 bases from J, the gap between germline ends came to 21 bases. The CDR3 has 17 residues. Germline V gene data show CDR1 as LGHNA and CDR2 as YNFKEQ. This CDR3 reads CASSDSGGRRTNYGYTF. CDR3 DNA: TGTGCCAGCAGCGACTCCGGGGGCCGAAGAACGAACTATGGCTACACCTTC.

The rearrangement uses TRBV4-1 and TRBJ2-1, with no clear D. CDR3 size: 16 residues. With 0 bases removed from V and 0 bases from J, the gap between germline ends came to 9 bases. Germline assignment: CDR1 MGHRA and CDR2 YSYEKL. CDR3 protein: CASSQEPPSSYNEQFF. In DNA form, the CDR3 reads TGCGCCAGCAGCCAAGAACCCCCCAGCTCCTACAATGAGCAGTTCTTC.